This T cell receptor beta chain was obtained from a study of cytomegalovirus exposure and HLA in healthy donors. General study results and limits: The study labeled more than 150 TCR beta chains cytomegalovirus-associated.

The primer mix had 60 Vbeta and 13 Jbeta primers. Authors' analysis steps: A follow-up analysis tallied around 80 million unique TCR beta chains, 9 million to 11 million shared. Clones were sequenced by immunoSEQ multiplex PCR, and TCRdb holds only the in-frame ones, with some missing. V, J and clone size are taken as reported in that table, and D and trimming were inferred from the DNA itself. This specimen shows over 60,000 clones; the ten leading clones hold 7.5%. CDR3 size: 11 residues. The germline V gene has CDR1 GTSNPN and CDR2 SVGIG (reference sequence). V gave up 0 bases and J gave up 13 bases, with 10 bases separating them. As to this clone: What it binds is not known.

The chain employs TRBV30 and TRBJ2-1; D unclear. This TCR was recovered from a female donor in good health and CMV-seropositive. The sample comprised PBMCs. The CDR3 sequence is CAWSVASAQFF. DNA for the CDR3: TGTGCCTGGAGTGTAGCGTCAGCCCAGTTCTTC.